The rows below give T cell receptor beta chains drawn from one sample of a study of graft-versus-host responses after intestinal transplantation. Sequencing was performed with immunoSEQ multiplex PCR; in TCRdb, only in-frame clones are kept and a portion is missing. The table records tens of thousands of clones, roughly 92% of them present only once. The starting material was PBMCs, obtained about 250 days after intestinal transplant. All receptors come from a human patient who received an intestinal transplant, so some T cells may come from the graft donor. CDR3s include the opening cysteine and the closing phenylalanine or tryptophan. D genes are given only for firm matches. Clone sizes are given selectively: once, few, many, or a class where the clone is expanded.

CDR3 protein: CASSSDSRDQYF
CDR3 DNA: TGTGCCAGCAGTTCGGACAGCCGAGACCAGTACTTC
V gene: TRBV6-6
clone size: once
J gene: TRBJ2-5
D gene: NA

CDR3 protein: CASNLGTGGLINQPQHF
CDR3 DNA: TGTGCCAGCAACTTAGGAACAGGGGGCCTAATCAATCAGCCCCAGCATTTT
V gene: TRBV7-2
clone size: once
J gene: TRBJ1-5
D gene: TRBD1

CDR3 protein: CASSLVLDYEQYF
CDR3 DNA: TGTGCCAGCAGCTTAGTTCTTGACTACGAGCAGTACTTC
V gene: TRBV7-9
clone size: NA
J gene: TRBJ2-7
D gene: NA

CDR3 protein: CASSPDGPLYEQYF
CDR3 DNA: TGTGCCAGCAGCCCTGATGGGCCCCTCTACGAGCAGTACTTC
V gene: TRBV5-4
clone size: NA
J gene: TRBJ2-7
D gene: NA

CDR3 protein: CATSRDRYYANGYTF
CDR3 DNA: TGTGCCACCAGCAGAGACAGGTACTATGCGAATGGCTACACCTTC
V gene: TRBV15
clone size: NA
J gene: TRBJ1-2
D gene: NA

CDR3 protein: CASSSPIRTTEAFF
CDR3 DNA: TGTGCCAGCAGCTCCCCGATAAGGACCACTGAAGCTTTCTTT
V gene: TRBV5-6
clone size: NA
J gene: TRBJ1-1
D gene: NA

CDR3 protein: CAWSGGAGYAIF
CDR3 DNA: TGTGCCTGGAGTGGAGGGGCCGGCTACGCAATTTTT
V gene: TRBV30
clone size: NA
J gene: TRBJ1-4
D gene: NA

CDR3 protein: CASSSPRDNEQFF
CDR3 DNA: TGTGCCAGCAGCTCTCCCAGGGACAATGAGCAGTTCTTC
V gene: TRBV7-6
clone size: once
J gene: TRBJ2-1
D gene: NA

CDR3 protein: CASKTGTASYEQYF
CDR3 DNA: TGTGCCAGCAAGACCGGGACGGCTTCCTACGAGCAGTACTTC
V gene: TRBV6-5
clone size: hyperexpanded
J gene: TRBJ2-7
D gene: NA

CDR3 protein: CASSQVGRERDYEQYF
CDR3 DNA: TGTGCCAGCAGCCAAGTCGGGCGGGAGCGCGACTACGAGCAGTACTTC
V gene: TRBV4-2
clone size: NA
J gene: TRBJ2-7
D gene: TRBD2

CDR3 protein: CASSLTGAGNTIYF
CDR3 DNA: TGTGCCAGCAGCTTGACAGGGGCTGGAAACACCATATATTTT
V gene: TRBV5-6
clone size: NA
J gene: TRBJ1-3
D gene: TRBD1

CDR3 protein: CATSASRVNTEAFF
CDR3 DNA: TGTGCCACCAGTGCCTCCAGGGTGAACACTGAAGCTTTCTTT
V gene: TRBV15
clone size: NA
J gene: TRBJ1-1
D gene: NA

CDR3 protein: CASSQDSGGLDEAFF
CDR3 DNA: TGCGCCAGCAGCCAAGATTCCGGGGGCTTGGATGAAGCTTTCTTT
V gene: TRBV4-1
clone size: NA
J gene: TRBJ1-1
D gene: NA

CDR3 protein: CASSQSLSGLASSNEQFF
CDR3 DNA: TGCGCCAGCAGCCAAAGCTTATCGGGACTAGCGTCCTCCAATGAGCAGTTCTTC
V gene: TRBV4-1
clone size: NA
J gene: TRBJ2-1
D gene: TRBD2

CDR3 protein: CASSLSYKAGGSYNEQFF
CDR3 DNA: TGTGCCAGCAGTCTTTCCTACAAAGCGGGAGGGTCCTACAATGAGCAGTTCTTC
V gene: TRBV27
clone size: NA
J gene: TRBJ2-1
D gene: TRBD2

CDR3 protein: CASSIRPGRPTYEQYF
CDR3 DNA: TGTGCCAGTAGTATTAGGCCGGGACGACCCACCTACGAGCAGTACTTC
V gene: TRBV19
clone size: once
J gene: TRBJ2-7
D gene: NA

CDR3 protein: CASSTPGQNTGELFF
CDR3 DNA: TGTGCCAGTAGTACACCGGGACAAAACACCGGGGAGCTGTTTTTT
V gene: TRBV19
clone size: NA
J gene: TRBJ2-2
D gene: NA

CDR3 protein: CASSTTGAETQYF
CDR3 DNA: TGTGCCAGCAGCACTACAGGGGCAGAGACCCAGTACTTC
V gene: TRBV9
clone size: NA
J gene: TRBJ2-5
D gene: TRBD1

CDR3 protein: CASSVSPVRRDNEQFF
CDR3 DNA: TGTGCCAGCAGCGTAAGCCCCGTTCGCCGTGACAATGAGCAGTTCTTC
V gene: TRBV9
clone size: NA
J gene: TRBJ2-1
D gene: NA

CDR3 protein: CASSLMTGEETQYF
CDR3 DNA: TGCGCCAGCAGCCTAATGACAGGGGAAGAGACCCAGTACTTC
V gene: TRBV5-1
clone size: NA
J gene: TRBJ2-5
D gene: TRBD1

CDR3 protein: CASSLDRDGTDTQYF
CDR3 DNA: TGTGCCAGCAGCTTGGACAGGGATGGCACAGATACGCAGTATTTT
V gene: TRBV5-4
clone size: NA
J gene: TRBJ2-3
D gene: NA

CDR3 protein: CASSLVEAATSGHYEQFF
CDR3 DNA: TGTGCCAGCAGTTTAGTGGAAGCCGCTACTAGCGGACACTATGAGCAGTTCTTC
V gene: TRBV28
clone size: NA
J gene: TRBJ2-1
D gene: TRBD2

CDR3 protein: CASSPPGLGGNIQYF
CDR3 DNA: TGTGCCAGCAGTCCACCGGGACTAGGGGGGAACATTCAGTACTTC
V gene: TRBV6-6
clone size: NA
J gene: TRBJ2-4
D gene: TRBD2

CDR3 protein: CASSLWSFSGTGNQPQHF
CDR3 DNA: TGTGCCAGCAGCTTATGGAGCTTTTCGGGGACGGGCAATCAGCCCCAGCATTTT
V gene: TRBV7-9
clone size: NA
J gene: TRBJ1-5
D gene: NA

CDR3 protein: CASSVALAGDQNEQFF
CDR3 DNA: TGTGCCAGCAGCGTAGCGTTAGCGGGAGACCAAAATGAGCAGTTCTTC
V gene: TRBV9
clone size: NA
J gene: TRBJ2-1
D gene: TRBD2

CDR3 protein: CASSLGTSGIQETQYF
CDR3 DNA: TGTGCCAGCAGCTTGGGAACTAGCGGGATCCAAGAGACCCAGTACTTC
V gene: TRBV5-8
clone size: NA
J gene: TRBJ2-5
D gene: TRBD2

CDR3 protein: CASSPRGGERNSPLHF
CDR3 DNA: TGTGCCAGCAGCCCTCGGGGGGGGGAAAGGAATTCACCCCTCCACTTT
V gene: TRBV11-2
clone size: NA
J gene: TRBJ1-6
D gene: NA

CDR3 protein: CASSQGPGTGTYEQYF
CDR3 DNA: TGCGCCAGCAGCCAAGGTCCCGGGACAGGGACCTACGAGCAGTACTTC
V gene: TRBV4-1
clone size: NA
J gene: TRBJ2-7
D gene: TRBD1

CDR3 protein: CASSDSVGQPQHF
CDR3 DNA: TGTGCCAGCAGCGACTCGGTGGGTCAGCCCCAGCATTTT
V gene: TRBV6-4
clone size: NA
J gene: TRBJ1-5
D gene: NA

CDR3 protein: CASSYYGTEQFF
CDR3 DNA: TGTGCCAGCAGTTACTATGGGACAGAGCAGTTCTTC
V gene: TRBV6-6
clone size: NA
J gene: TRBJ2-1
D gene: NA

CDR3 protein: CASVGQAMNTEAFF
CDR3 DNA: TGTGCCAGCGTGGGCCAGGCCATGAACACTGAAGCTTTCTTT
V gene: TRBV11-2
clone size: NA
J gene: TRBJ1-1
D gene: NA

CDR3 protein: CASSQNYGNEQFF
CDR3 DNA: TGCGCCAGCAGCCAAAACTACGGGAATGAGCAGTTCTTC
V gene: TRBV4-1
clone size: NA
J gene: TRBJ2-1
D gene: NA

CDR3 protein: CASSEALRGGYTF
CDR3 DNA: TGCGCCAGCAGTGAGGCCCTGCGGGGAGGCTACACCTTC
V gene: TRBV10-2
clone size: NA
J gene: TRBJ1-2
D gene: NA

CDR3 protein: CSVEGLSGRPYNEQFF
CDR3 DNA: TGCAGCGTTGAGGGACTTAGCGGGCGGCCGTACAATGAGCAGTTCTTC
V gene: TRBV29-1
clone size: NA
J gene: TRBJ2-1
D gene: TRBD2

CDR3 protein: CASSVGVATLETQYF
CDR3 DNA: TGTGCCAGCAGCGTAGGGGTCGCTACATTAGAGACCCAGTACTTC
V gene: TRBV9
clone size: NA
J gene: TRBJ2-5
D gene: NA

CDR3 protein: CASSTSGSYNEQFF
CDR3 DNA: TGTGCCAGCAGCACTAGCGGGTCCTACAATGAGCAGTTCTTC
V gene: TRBV7-9
clone size: once
J gene: TRBJ2-1
D gene: TRBD2

CDR3 protein: CASSKPGTLGNEQFF
CDR3 DNA: TGTGCCAGCAGCAAACCCGGTACTCTCGGAAATGAGCAGTTCTTC
V gene: TRBV21-1
clone size: NA
J gene: TRBJ2-1
D gene: NA

CDR3 protein: CASSILSGRANEQFF
CDR3 DNA: TGTGCCAGTAGTATTTTGAGCGGGAGGGCCAATGAGCAGTTCTTC
V gene: TRBV19
clone size: NA
J gene: TRBJ2-1
D gene: TRBD2

CDR3 protein: CASSKGEVAGATYNEQFF
CDR3 DNA: TGTGCCAGCAGCAAAGGGGAGGTAGCGGGAGCCACCTACAATGAGCAGTTCTTC
V gene: TRBV21-1
clone size: once
J gene: TRBJ2-1
D gene: NA

CDR3 protein: CAWRVQLNSYNEQFF
CDR3 DNA: TGTGCCTGGAGAGTACAGCTCAACTCCTACAATGAGCAGTTCTTC
V gene: TRBV30
clone size: NA
J gene: TRBJ2-1
D gene: NA

CDR3 protein: CASSMRSGTLNTEAFF
CDR3 DNA: TGTGCCAGTAGTATGCGTTCTGGGACTCTGAACACTGAAGCTTTCTTT
V gene: TRBV19
clone size: NA
J gene: TRBJ1-1
D gene: NA